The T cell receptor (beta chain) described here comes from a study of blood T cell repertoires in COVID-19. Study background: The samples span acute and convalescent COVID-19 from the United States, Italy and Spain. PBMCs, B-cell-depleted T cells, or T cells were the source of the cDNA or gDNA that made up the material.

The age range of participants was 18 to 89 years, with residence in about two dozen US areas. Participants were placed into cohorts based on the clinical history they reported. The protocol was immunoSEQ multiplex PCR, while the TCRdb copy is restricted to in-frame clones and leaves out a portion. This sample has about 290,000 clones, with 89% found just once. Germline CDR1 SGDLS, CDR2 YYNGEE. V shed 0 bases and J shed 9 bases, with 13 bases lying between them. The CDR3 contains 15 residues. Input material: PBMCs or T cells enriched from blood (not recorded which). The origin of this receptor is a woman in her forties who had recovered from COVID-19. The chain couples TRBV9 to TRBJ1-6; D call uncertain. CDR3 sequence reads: CASSVDGRFSSPLHF. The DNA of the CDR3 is TGTGCCAGCAGCGTAGATGGGAGATTCAGTTCACCCCTCCACTTT. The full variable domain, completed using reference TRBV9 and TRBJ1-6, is DSGVTQTPKHLITATGQRVTLRCSPRSGDLSVYWYQQSLDQGLQFLIQYYNGEERAKGNILERFSAQQFPDLHSELNLSSLELGDSALYFCASSVDGRFSSPLHFGNGTRLTVT.